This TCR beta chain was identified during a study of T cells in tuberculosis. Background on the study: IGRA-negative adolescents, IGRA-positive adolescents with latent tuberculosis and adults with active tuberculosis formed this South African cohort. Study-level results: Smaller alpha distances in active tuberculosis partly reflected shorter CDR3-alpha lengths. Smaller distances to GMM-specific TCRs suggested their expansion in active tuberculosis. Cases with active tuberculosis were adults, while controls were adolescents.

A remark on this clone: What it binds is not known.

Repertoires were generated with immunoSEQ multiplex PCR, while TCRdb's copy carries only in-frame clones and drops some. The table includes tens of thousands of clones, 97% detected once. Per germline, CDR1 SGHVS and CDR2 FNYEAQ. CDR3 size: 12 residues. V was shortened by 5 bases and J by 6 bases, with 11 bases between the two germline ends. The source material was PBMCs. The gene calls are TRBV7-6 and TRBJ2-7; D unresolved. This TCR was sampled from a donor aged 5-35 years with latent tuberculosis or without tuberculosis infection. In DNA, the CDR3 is TGTGCCAGCAGCCACCGAGGAGCCGAGCAGTACTTC. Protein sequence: CASSHRGAEQYF.